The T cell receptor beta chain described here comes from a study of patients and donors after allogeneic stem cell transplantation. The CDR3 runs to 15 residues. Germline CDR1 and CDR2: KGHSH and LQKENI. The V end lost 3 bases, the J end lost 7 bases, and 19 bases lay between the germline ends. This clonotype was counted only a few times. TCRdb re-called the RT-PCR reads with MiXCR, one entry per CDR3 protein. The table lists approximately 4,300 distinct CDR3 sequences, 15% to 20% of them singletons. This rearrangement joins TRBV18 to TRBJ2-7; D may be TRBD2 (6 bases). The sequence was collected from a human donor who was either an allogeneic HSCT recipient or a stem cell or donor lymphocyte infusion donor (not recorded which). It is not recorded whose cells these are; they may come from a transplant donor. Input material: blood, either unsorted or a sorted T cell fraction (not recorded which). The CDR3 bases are TGTGCCAGCTCACCGGGACTCCTGCTACCCGGGGAGCAGTACTTC. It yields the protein CASSPGLLLPGEQYF.